A single sample is the source of the 7 T cell receptor beta chains below, sequenced in a study of T cells after yellow fever vaccination. TCRdb processed the 5' RACE reads anew with MiXCR; each CDR3 protein has one entry. The table lists more than 15,000 distinct CDR3 sequences, approximately 4.1% of them singletons. The sample in question was PBMCs, either bulk or a sorted T-cell subset (CD4+, CD8+, memory, or dextramer-sorted; not recorded which), obtained 15 days after the yellow fever booster vaccination. These receptors all stem from a man aged 30-40 years who received the YFV17D yellow fever vaccine.

The table lists this clonotype with a few counts. This chain joins TRBV7-2 and TRBJ1-3; TRBD1 agrees at 7 bases. The CDR3 has 16 amino acids. Germline CDR1 reads SGHTA; CDR2 reads FQGNSA. The J segment lost 8 bases and the V segment lost 0 bases, leaving 10 bases of the junction unmatched. Written as DNA, the CDR3 is TGTGCCAGCAGCTTAGCGGTGCGGCAGGGGGTATACACCATATATTTT. Translated, it gives CASSLAVRQGVYTIYF.

By frequency in the sample, this clonotype is medium-sized (0.01 to 0.1%). This sequence joins TRBV5-1 and TRBJ2-5; D uncertain. The CDR3 loop spans 14 amino acids. Trimming removed 0 bases at V and 5 bases at J, with 11 bases between. Germline CDR1 SGHRS, CDR2 YFSETQ. The CDR3, as DNA: TGCGCCAGCAGCTTGGGTAGGCCCAAGGAGACCCAGTACTTC. As protein: CASSLGRPKETQYF.

This clonotype appeared many times. The chain carries TRBV19 and TRBJ1-4; D gene uncertain. The CDR3 length is 17 residues. Germline V CDR1 and CDR2: LNHDA, SQIVND (reference sequence). Trimming shortened V by 3 bases and J by 2 bases, and 16 bases separated the two germline ends. CDR3 in amino acids: CASSMDRYGLTNEKLFF. DNA for the CDR3: TGTGCCAGTAGTATGGATCGGTACGGACTGACTAATGAAAAACTGTTTTTT.

This clonotype showed up many times. The rearrangement joins TRBV7-3 to TRBJ2-6; no firm D call. In germline, CDR1 is SGHTA, CDR2 FQGTGA. Trimming pared 6 bases from V and 1 base from J, leaving 4 bases between. The CDR3 covers 13 residues. In nucleotides, the CDR3 is TGTGCCAGCAGATTATCTGGGGCCAACGTCCTGACTTTC. Its translation: CASRLSGANVLTF.

The sample holds many counts of this clonotype. This rearrangement joins TRBV6-5 to TRBJ1-2; 8 positions agree with TRBD1. Germline trimming cut 6 bases from V and 5 bases from J; bases unmatched to any gene: 5. Germline CDR1 is MNHEY and CDR2 is SVGAGI. The CDR3 covers 13 residues. The CDR3 region has the DNA TGTGCCAGCAGCTTGACAGGGGTGTATGGCTACACCTTC. Encoded protein: CASSLTGVYGYTF.

This clonotype was seen repeatedly, ten times or more. The V and J genes are TRBV5-6 and TRBJ2-5, with D possibly TRBD1 on 6 matching bases. V was shortened by 4 bases and J by 3 bases, with 10 bases between the two germline ends. CDR1 is SGHDT and CDR2 is YYEEEE in the germline V gene. The CDR3 spans 13 residues. In nucleotides, the CDR3 is TGTGCCAGCAGCGTAGCAGGGGAAGAGACCCAGTACTTC. This codes for CASSVAGEETQYF. The variable domain in full, completed from reference TRBV5-6 and TRBJ2-5, reads DAGVTQSPTHLIKTRGQQVTLRCSPKSGHDTVSWYQQALGQGPQFIFQYYEEEERQRGNFPDRFSGHQFPNYSSELNVNALLLGDSALYLCASSVAGEETQYFGPGTRLLVL.

Ten or more counts support this clonotype. The V and J genes are TRBV6-5 and TRBJ1-1; 7 bases are shared with TRBD1. The CDR3 covers 15 residues. The V gene end was trimmed by 5 bases and the J gene end by 3 bases; junction bases not matched to a gene: 9. The germline CDR1 and CDR2 sequences are MNHEY and SVGAGI. Here the CDR3 DNA reads TGTGCCAGCAGTACCTCAGGGGGAGGGGACACTGAAGCTTTCTTT. It translates to CASSTSGGGDTEAFF.